This is a list of T cell receptor beta chains from one sample in a study of T-cell memory formation after mild COVID-19. TCRdb reprocessed the 5' RACE reads via MiXCR and lists one record per CDR3 protein. The data show around 440,000 distinct CDR3 sequences, roughly 18% seen once. Specimen: PBMCs or a T cell subset sorted from them (not recorded which). Receptors were obtained from an adult woman who had mild COVID-19 (a few samples of this study predate the infection). Cell type and time point are not known. CDR3s include the opening cysteine and the closing phenylalanine or tryptophan. A D gene is named only where the DNA matches it firmly. Size values are once, few and many counts, or a class for expanded clones, and some rows have none.

d_call	j_call	v_call	clone_size	cdr3_nt	cdr3_aa
TRBD1	TRBJ1-2	TRBV20-1	NA	TGCAGTGCTAGAGGCCGAATTCTCCGGGACAGGGATAACTATGGCTACACCTTC	CSARGRILRDRDNYGYTF
TRBD1	TRBJ2-7	TRBV9	few	TGTGCCAGCAGTACGGGACAGGGTTTCTCCTACGAGCAGTACTTC	CASSTGQGFSYEQYF
NA	TRBJ2-5	TRBV27	NA	TGTGCCAGCAGTCCGCCCCGGCGCCAAGAGACCCAGTACTTC	CASSPPRRQETQYF
TRBD1	TRBJ2-2	TRBV12-3/TRBV12-4	NA	TGTGCCAGCAGGAGACAGGGATCTGCCGGGGAGCTGTTTTTT	CASRRQGSAGELFF
TRBD1	TRBJ1-5	TRBV6-2/TRBV6-3	NA	TGTGCCAGCAGACCGACAGGGGGCCATAATCAGCCCCAGCATTTT	CASRPTGGHNQPQHF
TRBD1	TRBJ2-1	TRBV5-1	few	TGCGCCAGCAGCTCCGGACAGGGGGAGGATGGGCAGTTCTTC	CASSSGQGEDGQFF
NA	TRBJ2-3	TRBV4-2	few	TGTGCCAGCAGCAACCGCCCCGGAGGTACAGATACGCAGTATTTT	CASSNRPGGTDTQYF
TRBD1	TRBJ1-4	TRBV5-1	NA	TGCGCCAGCAGCTTTACGGACAGGGAGGGAAAACTGTTTTTT	CASSFTDREGKLFF
TRBD1	TRBJ2-6	TRBV12-3/TRBV12-4	many	TGTGCCAGCAGTCGGACAGGGGAGGCCGGGGCCAACGTCCTGACTTTC	CASSRTGEAGANVLTF
TRBD2	TRBJ2-7	TRBV9	NA	TGTGCCAGCAGCCACGGGACTAGCGACTACGAGCAGTACTTC	CASSHGTSDYEQYF
TRBD1	TRBJ2-7	TRBV11-3	NA	TGTGCCAGCAGCTCACAGGACAGGGGGGCCTACGAGCAGTACTTC	CASSSQDRGAYEQYF
TRBD1	TRBJ2-7	TRBV6-2/TRBV6-3	few	TGTGCCAGCAGACCGTTAACAGGGGGCTTTACCTACGAGCAGTACTTC	CASRPLTGGFTYEQYF
NA	TRBJ2-7	TRBV9	many	TGTGCCAGCAGCGTAGGGACTACCAACTACGAGCAGTACTTC	CASSVGTTNYEQYF
NA	TRBJ2-3	TRBV27	NA	TGTGCCAGCAGTTTATGGGGGTCTAGCACAGATACGCAGTATTTT	CASSLWGSSTDTQYF
TRBD2	TRBJ2-1	TRBV5-1	NA	TGCGCCAGCAGCATTAGCTTGGTAGGACTAGCGGGGGGCCGAGAGAACAATGAGCAGTTCTTC	CASSISLVGLAGGRENNEQFF
TRBD2	TRBJ2-1	TRBV3-1	NA	TGTGCCAGCAGCCAAGGGACTAGGGAGCAGTTCTTC	CASSQGTREQFF
NA	TRBJ2-5	TRBV11-1	few	TGTGCCAGCAGCTTGCAGGACAGAACCACCGCCCAGTACTTC	CASSLQDRTTAQYF
TRBD2	TRBJ2-5	TRBV9	few	TGTGCCAGCAGCACAGGGTCTCTAGCGGGAGGGCAAGAGACCCAGTACTTC	CASSTGSLAGGQETQYF
NA	TRBJ2-1	TRBV15	NA	TGTGCCACCGAGGGGGGAGATTCCTACAATGAGCAGTTCTTC	CATEGGDSYNEQFF
NA	TRBJ2-7	TRBV29-1	few	TGCAGCGTTGTCGCGACACGGGAATCCTACGAGCAGTACTTC	CSVVATRESYEQYF
NA	TRBJ2-7	TRBV4-1	NA	TGCGCCAGCTCCCCCCGTGGGGGGCCCTACGAGCAGTACTTC	CASSPRGGPYEQYF
TRBD2	TRBJ2-7	TRBV3-1	NA	TGTGCCAGCAGCCCCTCCGAACGCCCACTAGCGGGGGGGCTCGAGCAGTACTTC	CASSPSERPLAGGLEQYF
NA	TRBJ1-5	TRBV12-3/TRBV12-4	NA	TGTGCCAGCAGTTTACGCCAGGGCCGAAGGGAATATAGCAATCAGCCCCAGCATTTT	CASSLRQGRREYSNQPQHF
NA	TRBJ2-2	TRBV20-1	many	TGCAGTGCTCGAACCGGTGGGAACACCGGGGAGCTGTTTTTT	CSARTGGNTGELFF
TRBD1	TRBJ2-3	TRBV9	NA	TGTGCCAGCAGCGTAGAGTTTGGGGACAGGGACACAGATACGCAGTATTTT	CASSVEFGDRDTDTQYF
NA	TRBJ2-7	TRBV5-1	few	TGCGCCAGCACCTGGGACACTACCTACGAGCAGTACTTC	CASTWDTTYEQYF
TRBD1	TRBJ1-2	TRBV29-1	NA	TGCAGCGTTCCAGGGGGCTGGATCGGCTACACCTTC	CSVPGGWIGYTF
NA	TRBJ1-5	TRBV12-3/TRBV12-4	many	TGTGCCAGCAACCTTGGACAGCTGGCTCAGCCCCAGCATTTT	CASNLGQLAQPQHF
NA	TRBJ2-7	TRBV24-1	NA	TGTGCCACCAGTGATTTGGCAGGGTCCTTCTACGAGCAGTACTTC	CATSDLAGSFYEQYF
NA	TRBJ1-5	TRBV7-2	NA	TGTGCCAGCAGCGGCCAGGGAGGAAGTCAGCCCCAGCATTTT	CASSGQGGSQPQHF
NA	TRBJ2-7	TRBV2	NA	TGTGCCAGCAGGACCGATTCGCGTCGCGAGCAGTACTTC	CASRTDSRREQYF
NA	TRBJ2-1	TRBV20-1	NA	TGCAGTGCTAGAGATGGGGCCCGACCAGGGAGAAATGAGCAGTTCTTC	CSARDGARPGRNEQFF
NA	TRBJ1-4	TRBV24-1	NA	TGTGCCACCAGTTCCCTAGGCGAAAAACTGTTTTTT	CATSSLGEKLFF
TRBD1	TRBJ2-1	TRBV6-5	few	TGTGCCAGCAGTTACTCCGGCCGGGACAGGGGAACCTACAATGAGCAGTTCTTC	CASSYSGRDRGTYNEQFF
NA	TRBJ1-2	TRBV4-1	NA	TGCGCCAGCAGCCAAACCGCGGGGAACTATGGCTACACCTTC	CASSQTAGNYGYTF
NA	TRBJ1-5	TRBV7-9	NA	TGTGCCAGCAGCTTAGGAGCCAGGCGCAATCAGCCCCAGCATTTT	CASSLGARRNQPQHF
TRBD2	TRBJ2-3	TRBV20-1	NA	TGCAGTGCTCATCCTCCAGGACTAGCAGGAGATACGCAGTATTTT	CSAHPPGLAGDTQYF
NA	TRBJ1-5	TRBV5-5	NA	TGTGCCAGCAGCGGAGGGGGTTTGAACAATCAGCCCCAGCATTTT	CASSGGGLNNQPQHF
TRBD1	TRBJ1-2	TRBV11-2	few	TGTGCCAGCAGCTTAGGACAGGGGAACTCTAACTATGGCTACACCTTC	CASSLGQGNSNYGYTF
TRBD1	TRBJ1-1	TRBV19	NA	TGTGCCAGTAGTATCCTCGGCCCCGGGACAGACAATGAAGCTTTCTTT	CASSILGPGTDNEAFF
NA	TRBJ2-5	TRBV4-2	NA	TGTGCCAGCAGCCAAGGTATAGAGACCCAGTACTTC	CASSQGIETQYF
TRBD1	TRBJ2-1	TRBV2	NA	TGTGCCAGCAGTGAGCAGGGGGACAGTGTAGGAAATGAGCAGTTCTTC	CASSEQGDSVGNEQFF
TRBD2	TRBJ2-1	TRBV7-9	NA	TGTGCCAGCGGCGGGGGGGCGCCCAATGAGCAGTTCTTC	CASGGGAPNEQFF
TRBD2	TRBJ2-7	TRBV5-1	NA	TGCGCCAGCAGCTTCCAGCCGGGGGGGGCGTACGAGCAGTACTTC	CASSFQPGGAYEQYF
TRBD2	TRBJ2-5	TRBV30	many	TGTGCCTGGTCCCAGGGACTAGCTGGTGAGACCCAGTACTTC	CAWSQGLAGETQYF
NA	TRBJ1-1	TRBV7-9	many	TGTGCCAGCAGCTTAGGGGGGTTGAACACTGAAGCTTTCTTT	CASSLGGLNTEAFF
TRBD2	TRBJ2-1	TRBV18	NA	TGTGCCAGCTCACTCCAGCGGGAGAGTGGTCGGGGGCAGTTCTTC	CASSLQRESGRGQFF
NA	TRBJ2-3	TRBV10-2	NA	TGCGCCACCGAGCGGGCAACAGATACGCAGTATTTT	CATERATDTQYF
NA	TRBJ2-3	TRBV7-9	NA	TGTGCCAGCAGCTCAGCAAATGGGATCACCCAAACAGATACGCAGTATTTT	CASSSANGITQTDTQYF
TRBD2	TRBJ2-1	TRBV10-3	many	TGTGCCATCAGTGACCCGGGACTAGCGGGAGTAGAGTACAATGAGCAGTTCTTC	CAISDPGLAGVEYNEQFF
TRBD2	TRBJ2-2	TRBV20-1	NA	TGCAGTGCTAGAGAGAAGGCTAGCGGGAACACCGGGGAGCTGTTTTTT	CSAREKASGNTGELFF
TRBD2	TRBJ2-1	TRBV12-3/TRBV12-4	NA	TGTGCCAGCAGTTTGGATGCGGGAGGAAGCAATGAGCAGTTCTTC	CASSLDAGGSNEQFF
TRBD2	TRBJ2-1	TRBV7-9	NA	TGTGCCAGCAGCCCGACTAGCGGGGGGTCCTACAATGAGCAGTTCTTC	CASSPTSGGSYNEQFF
TRBD1	TRBJ1-1	TRBV5-6	NA	TGTGCCAGCAGCTTCGTACAGGGGGCTGACACTGAAGCTTTCTTT	CASSFVQGADTEAFF
TRBD2	TRBJ2-5	TRBV7-8	few	TGTGCCAGCAGCCCCCCGGACTGGGAGGGGACCCAGTACTTC	CASSPPDWEGTQYF
NA	TRBJ1-5	TRBV4-1	NA	TGCGCCAGCAGCCAGATCAACGGGTACAATCAGCCCCAGCATTTT	CASSQINGYNQPQHF
TRBD1	TRBJ1-5	TRBV4-3	NA	TGCGCCAGCAGCCTGGACAGGGGGCACCCCCAGCATTTT	CASSLDRGHPQHF
TRBD1	TRBJ1-1	TRBV25-1	few	TGTGCCAGCAGCGAGCCAGGGGGGCATACTGAAGCTTTCTTT	CASSEPGGHTEAFF
NA	TRBJ1-2	TRBV5-1	few	TGCGCCAGCAGCACAGCCTCGGGGGCCTATGGCTACACCTTC	CASSTASGAYGYTF